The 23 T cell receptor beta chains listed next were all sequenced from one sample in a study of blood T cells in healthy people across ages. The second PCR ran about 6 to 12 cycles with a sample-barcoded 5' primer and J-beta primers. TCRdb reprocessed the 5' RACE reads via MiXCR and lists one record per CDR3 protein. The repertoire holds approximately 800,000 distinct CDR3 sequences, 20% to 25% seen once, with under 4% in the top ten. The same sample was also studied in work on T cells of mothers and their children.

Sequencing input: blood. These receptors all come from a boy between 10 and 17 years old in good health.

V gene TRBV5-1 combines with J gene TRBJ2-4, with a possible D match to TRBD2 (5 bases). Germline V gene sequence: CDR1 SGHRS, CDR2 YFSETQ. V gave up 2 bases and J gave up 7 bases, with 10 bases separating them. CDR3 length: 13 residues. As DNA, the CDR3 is TGCGCCAGCAGCTTCTCAGGAGGTAACATTCAGTACTTC. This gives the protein CASSFSGGNIQYF.

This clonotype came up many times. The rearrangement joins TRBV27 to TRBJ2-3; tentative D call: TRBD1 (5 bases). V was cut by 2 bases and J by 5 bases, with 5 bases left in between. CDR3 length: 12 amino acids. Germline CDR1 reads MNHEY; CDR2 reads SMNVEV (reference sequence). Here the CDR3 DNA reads TGTGCCAGCAGTTTACAGGGAGATACGCAGTATTTT. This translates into CASSLQGDTQYF.

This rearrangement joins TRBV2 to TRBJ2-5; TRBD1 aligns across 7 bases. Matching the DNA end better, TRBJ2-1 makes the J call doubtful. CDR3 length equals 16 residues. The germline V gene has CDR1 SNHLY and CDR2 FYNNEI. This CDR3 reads CASSEADRVAYYEQFF. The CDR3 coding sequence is TGTGCCAGCAGTGAAGCCGACAGGGTAGCTTACTATGAGCAGTTCTTC.

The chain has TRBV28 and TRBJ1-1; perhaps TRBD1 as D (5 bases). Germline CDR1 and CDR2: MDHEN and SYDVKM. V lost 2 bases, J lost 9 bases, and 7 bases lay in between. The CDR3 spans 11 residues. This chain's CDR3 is CASSLGGKAFF. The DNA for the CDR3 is TGTGCCAGCAGTTTAGGGGGGAAAGCTTTCTTT. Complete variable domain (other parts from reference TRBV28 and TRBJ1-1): DVKVTQSSRYLVKRTGEKVFLECVQDMDHENMFWYRQDPGLGLRLIYFSYDVKMKEKGDIPEGYSVSREKKERFSLILESASTNQTSMYLCASSLGGKAFFGQGTRLTVV.

CDR3 residues: CASSLRVAGGFQETQYF. The DNA of the CDR3 is TGTGCCAGCAGCTTGCGGGTAGCGGGAGGGTTCCAAGAGACCCAGTACTTC. The chain recombines TRBV5-5 with TRBJ2-5; 11 nucleotides match TRBD2. This CDR3 is 17 amino acids long. V lost 1 base, J lost 1 base, and 6 bases stayed unmatched. The germline V gene encodes CDR1 SGHKS and CDR2 YYEKEE (reference sequence).

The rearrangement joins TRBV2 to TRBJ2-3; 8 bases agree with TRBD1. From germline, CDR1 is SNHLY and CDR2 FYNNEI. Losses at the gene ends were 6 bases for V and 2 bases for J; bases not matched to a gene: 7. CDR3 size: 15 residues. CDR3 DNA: TGTGCCAGCAGAATGCTGACAGGGGTCACAGATACGCAGTATTTT. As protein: CASRMLTGVTDTQYF.

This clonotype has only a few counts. CDR3 coding DNA: TGTGCCACCAGCAGAGCAGGACCCTCCTACGAGCAGTACTTC. Residues: CATSRAGPSYEQYF. The V gene is TRBV15, the J gene TRBJ2-7; D gene uncertain. V was clipped by 1 base and J by 0 bases, with 7 bases between them. Germline assignment: CDR1 LNHNV and CDR2 YYDKDF (reference sequence). This CDR3 is built from 14 residues. Looking up the rest from reference TRBV15 and TRBJ2-7 gives the full variable domain: DAMVIQNPRYQVTQFGKPVTLSCSQTLNHNVMYWYQQKSSQAPKLLFHYYDKDFNNEADTPDNFQSRRPNTSFCFLDIRSPGLGDTAMYLCATSRAGPSYEQYFGPGTRLTVT.

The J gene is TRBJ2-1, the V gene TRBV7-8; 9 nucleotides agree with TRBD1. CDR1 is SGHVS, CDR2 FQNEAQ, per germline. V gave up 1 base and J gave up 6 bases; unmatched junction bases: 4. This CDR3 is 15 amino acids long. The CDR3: CASSLDRGLLNEQFF. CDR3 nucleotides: TGTGCCAGCAGCTTAGACAGGGGGCTCCTCAATGAGCAGTTCTTC.

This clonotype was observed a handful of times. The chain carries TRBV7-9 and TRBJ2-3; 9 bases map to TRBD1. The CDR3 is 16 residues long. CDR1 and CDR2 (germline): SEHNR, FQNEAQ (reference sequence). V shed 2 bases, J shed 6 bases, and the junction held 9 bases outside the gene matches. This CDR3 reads CASSLRDRDKADTQYF. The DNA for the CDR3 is TGTGCCAGCAGCTTAAGGGACAGGGATAAGGCGGATACGCAGTATTTT.

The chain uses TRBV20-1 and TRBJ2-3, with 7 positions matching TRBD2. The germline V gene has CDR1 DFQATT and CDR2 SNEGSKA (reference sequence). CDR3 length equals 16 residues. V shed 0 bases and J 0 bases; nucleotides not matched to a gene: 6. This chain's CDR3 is CSARDLGSGSTDTQYF. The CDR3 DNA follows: TGCAGTGCTAGAGATCTTGGTAGCGGGAGCACAGATACGCAGTATTTT.

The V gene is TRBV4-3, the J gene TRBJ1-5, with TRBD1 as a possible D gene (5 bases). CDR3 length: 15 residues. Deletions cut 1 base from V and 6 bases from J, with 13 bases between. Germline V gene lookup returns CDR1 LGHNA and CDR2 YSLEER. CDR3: CASSQVRGGGQPQHF. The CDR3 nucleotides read TGCGCCAGCAGCCAAGTTAGGGGAGGCGGTCAGCCCCAGCATTTT.

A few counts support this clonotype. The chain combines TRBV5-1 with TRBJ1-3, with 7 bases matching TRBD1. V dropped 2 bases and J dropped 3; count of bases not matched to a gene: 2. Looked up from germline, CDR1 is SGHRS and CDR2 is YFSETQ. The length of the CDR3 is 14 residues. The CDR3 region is CASSLTGDGNTIYF. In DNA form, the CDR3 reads TGCGCCAGCAGCTTAACAGGGGATGGAAACACCATATATTTT.

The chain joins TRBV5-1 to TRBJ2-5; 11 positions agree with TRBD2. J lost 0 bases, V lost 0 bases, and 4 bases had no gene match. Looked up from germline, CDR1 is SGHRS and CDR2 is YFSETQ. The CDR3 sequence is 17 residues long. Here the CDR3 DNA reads TGCGCCAGCAGCTTGGAACTAGCGGGGGTCTACCAAGAGACCCAGTACTTC. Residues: CASSLELAGVYQETQYF. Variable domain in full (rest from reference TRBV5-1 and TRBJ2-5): KAGVTQTPRYLIKTRGQQVTLSCSPISGHRSVSWYQQTPGQGLQFLFEYFSETQRNKGNFPGRFSGRQFSNSRSEMNVSTLELGDSALYLCASSLELAGVYQETQYFGPGTRLLVL.

CDR3 sequence (DNA): TGTGCCAGCACCCAGAAGGGGAACACTGAAGCTTTCTTT. This encodes CASTQKGNTEAFF. The chain joins TRBV7-2 to TRBJ1-1; D is unclear. Per the germline V gene, CDR1 is SGHTA and CDR2 is FQGNSA. The V end was cut by 7 bases, the J end by 1 base, with 10 bases between. The CDR3 consists of 13 residues.

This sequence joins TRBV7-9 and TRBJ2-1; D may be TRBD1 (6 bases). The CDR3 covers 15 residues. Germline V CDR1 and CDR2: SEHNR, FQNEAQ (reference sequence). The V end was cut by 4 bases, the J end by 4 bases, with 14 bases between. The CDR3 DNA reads TGTGCCAGCAGCTCCGGGACACAAGAATACAATGAGCAGTTCTTC. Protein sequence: CASSSGTQEYNEQFF. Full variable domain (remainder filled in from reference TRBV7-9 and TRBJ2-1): DTGVSQNPRHKITKRGQNVTFRCDPISEHNRLYWYRQTLGQGPEFLTYFQNEAQLEKSRLLSDRFSAERPKGSFSTLEIQRTEQGDSAMYLCASSSGTQEYNEQFFGPGTRLTVL.

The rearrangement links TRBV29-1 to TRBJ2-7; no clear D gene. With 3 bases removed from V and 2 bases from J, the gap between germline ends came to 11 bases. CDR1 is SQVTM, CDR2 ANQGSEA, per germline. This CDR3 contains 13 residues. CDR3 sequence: CSVEVEQAYEQYF. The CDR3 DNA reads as TGCAGCGTTGAGGTGGAGCAAGCCTACGAGCAGTACTTC.

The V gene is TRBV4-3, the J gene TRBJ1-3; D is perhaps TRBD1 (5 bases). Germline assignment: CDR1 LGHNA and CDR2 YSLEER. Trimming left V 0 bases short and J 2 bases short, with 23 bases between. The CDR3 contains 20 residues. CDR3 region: CASSQDGGFGGADPGNTIYF. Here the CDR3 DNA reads TGCGCCAGCAGCCAAGATGGGGGGTTTGGGGGAGCCGACCCTGGAAACACCATATATTTT.

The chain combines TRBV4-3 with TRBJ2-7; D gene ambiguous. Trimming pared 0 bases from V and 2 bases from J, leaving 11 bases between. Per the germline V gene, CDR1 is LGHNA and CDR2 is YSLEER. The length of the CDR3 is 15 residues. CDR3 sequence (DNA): TGCGCCAGCAGCCAAGATGGCGTATCAGCCTACGAGCAGTACTTC. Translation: CASSQDGVSAYEQYF.

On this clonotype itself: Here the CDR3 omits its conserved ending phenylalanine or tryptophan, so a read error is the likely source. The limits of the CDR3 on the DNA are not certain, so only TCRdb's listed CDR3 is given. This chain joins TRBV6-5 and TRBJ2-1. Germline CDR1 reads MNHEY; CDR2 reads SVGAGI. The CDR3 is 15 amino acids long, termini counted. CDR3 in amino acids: CASSYLQGVSYEHYV.

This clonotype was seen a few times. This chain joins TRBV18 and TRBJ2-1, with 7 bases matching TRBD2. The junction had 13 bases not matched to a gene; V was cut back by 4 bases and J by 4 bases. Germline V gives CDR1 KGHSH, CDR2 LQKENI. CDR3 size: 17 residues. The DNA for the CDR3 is TGTGCCAGCTCACGAGGTGGGCTAGCGGATACTTACAATGAGCAGTTCTTC. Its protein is CASSRGGLADTYNEQFF.

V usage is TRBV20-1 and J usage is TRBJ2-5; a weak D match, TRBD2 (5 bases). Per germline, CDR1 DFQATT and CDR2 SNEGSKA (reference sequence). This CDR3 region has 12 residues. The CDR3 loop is CRVGRGYGTQYF. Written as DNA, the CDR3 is TGCAGGGTGGGTCGGGGTTACGGGACCCAGTACTTC.

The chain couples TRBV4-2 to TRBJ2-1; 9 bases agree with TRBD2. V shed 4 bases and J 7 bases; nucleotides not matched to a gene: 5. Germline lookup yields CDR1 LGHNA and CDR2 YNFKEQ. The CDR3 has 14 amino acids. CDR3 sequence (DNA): TGTGCCAGCAGCCTAGCGGGAGTTAGAAATGAGCAGTTCTTC. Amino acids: CASSLAGVRNEQFF.

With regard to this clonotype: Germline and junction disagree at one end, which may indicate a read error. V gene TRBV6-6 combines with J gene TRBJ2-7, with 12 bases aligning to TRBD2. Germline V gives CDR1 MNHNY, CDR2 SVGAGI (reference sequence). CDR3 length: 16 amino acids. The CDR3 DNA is TGTGCCAGCAGTTACAACCCTAGCGGGAGGGCCTACGAGCAGTACTTT. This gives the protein CASSYNPSGRAYEQYF.